This is a list of T cell receptor beta chains from one sample in a study of T cells in Graves' hyperthyroidism and ophthalmopathy. TCRdb re-called the multiplex PCR reads with MiXCR, one entry per CDR3 protein. The data contain 500,000 to 650,000 distinct CDR3 sequences, less than 15% of them singletons. The sequencing input was blood. The source is a woman between 40 and 50 years old with Graves' hyperthyroidism. Each CDR3 is given with its conserved first and last residue. Fields, in order: J gene, D gene, clone size, V gene, CDR3 protein, CDR3 DNA. A D gene is named only where the DNA matches it firmly. Only some rows state a clone size, as once, few, many or a class for expanded clones.

TRBJ1-1 NA many TRBV2 CASSEVEAFF TGTGCCAGCAGTGAAGTTGAAGCTTTCTTT
TRBJ1-5 NA NA TRBV20-1 CSARGPQGSQPQHF TGCAGTGCCAGGGGCCCCCAGGGGAGTCAGCCCCAGCATTTT
TRBJ1-2 NA NA TRBV29-1 CSVLGAFPDYGYTF TGCAGCGTTCTGGGGGCTTTCCCGGACTATGGCTACACCTTC
TRBJ1-5 TRBD1 many TRBV28 CASSLLTGGNQPQHF TGTGCCAGCAGCTTGCTCACAGGGGGCAATCAGCCCCAGCATTTT
TRBJ2-3 NA many TRBV6-1 CASSDGRSTDTQYF TGTGCCAGCAGTGACGGACGGAGCACAGATACGCAGTATTTT
TRBJ2-7 NA many TRBV15 CATSRTSGSYEQYF TGTGCCACCAGCAGGACATCTGGCTCCTACGAGCAGTACTTC
TRBJ2-7 NA many TRBV29-1 CSVGLPSYEQYF TGCAGCGTTGGGCTCCCCTCCTACGAGCAGTACTTC
TRBJ2-3 TRBD2 many TRBV7-6 CASSLGASGGDTQYF TGTGCCAGCAGCTTAGGAGCTAGCGGGGGAGATACGCAGTATTTT
TRBJ1-5 NA many TRBV11-2 CASSLDLLGQPQHF TGTGCCAGCAGCTTAGACCTTTTGGGTCAGCCCCAGCATTTT
TRBJ2-3 TRBD2 few TRBV5-5 CASSLDIFLGGGEGSTDTQYF TGTGCCAGCAGCTTGGATATTTTCTTGGGCGGGGGAGAAGGAAGCACAGATACGCAGTATTTT
TRBJ2-3 NA few TRBV20-1 CSARDRAEPTDTQYF TGCAGTGCTAGAGATCGAGCGGAGCCCACAGATACGCAGTATTTT
TRBJ2-2 TRBD2 NA TRBV7-9 CASSNSGRATGELFF TGTGCCAGCAGTAATAGCGGGAGAGCGACCGGGGAGCTGTTTTTT
TRBJ2-7 TRBD1 NA TRBV16 CASSQSGTGGDEQYF TGTGCCAGCAGCCAATCAGGGACAGGGGGCGACGAGCAGTACTTC
TRBJ2-7 TRBD1 many TRBV20-1 CSALSPGTGDPYEQYF TGCAGTGCACTTTCCCCCGGGACAGGGGACCCCTACGAGCAGTACTTC
TRBJ2-2 TRBD1 NA TRBV5-5 CASSLEILRQGAGELFF TGTGCCAGCAGCTTGGAAATTTTGAGACAGGGGGCCGGGGAGCTGTTTTTT
TRBJ1-4 TRBD1 many TRBV7-2 CASRLTGEVFNEKLFF TGTGCCAGCAGACTTACAGGGGAGGTCTTTAATGAAAAACTGTTTTTT
TRBJ2-7 NA many TRBV12-3/TRBV12-4 CASSLAGGGNYEQYF TGTGCCAGCAGTTTAGCGGGAGGGGGCAACTACGAGCAGTACTTC
TRBJ1-2 NA few TRBV29-1 CSVERKVTYGYTF TGCAGCGTTGAAAGAAAGGTCACGTATGGCTACACCTTC
TRBJ2-6 NA NA TRBV12-3/TRBV12-4 CASSLRAPMSGANVLTF TGTGCCAGCAGTTTAAGGGCACCGATGTCTGGGGCCAACGTCCTGACTTTC
TRBJ1-1 NA few TRBV6-6 CASSYSAQGSTEAFF TGTGCCAGCAGTTACTCGGCACAGGGAAGTACTGAAGCTTTCTTT
TRBJ1-5 NA NA TRBV20-1 CSAEGGLMRQPQHF TGCAGTGCGGAAGGAGGGCTAATGCGGCAGCCCCAGCATTTT
TRBJ2-7 TRBD1 few TRBV6-1 CASSLGQGQAYEQYF TGTGCCAGCAGTTTAGGACAGGGGCAAGCCTACGAGCAGTACTTC
TRBJ2-3 NA many TRBV20-1 CSARPGTIFRSTDTQYF TGCAGTGCTAGACCAGGGACCATCTTTCGTTCCACAGATACGCAGTATTTT
TRBJ2-1 TRBD1 NA TRBV9 CASSVIPGQGAYNEQFF TGTGCCAGCAGCGTTATTCCGGGACAGGGGGCCTACAATGAGCAGTTCTTC
TRBJ1-2 TRBD1 many TRBV5-1 CASSSQGSYGYTF TGCGCCAGCAGCTCACAGGGGAGCTATGGCTACACCTTC
TRBJ2-1 TRBD2 NA TRBV4-1 CASSHASGRSYNEQFF TGCGCCAGCAGCCACGCTAGCGGGCGTTCCTACAATGAGCAGTTCTTC
TRBJ2-3 NA few TRBV28 CASSPLTGSGTDTQYF TGTGCCAGCAGTCCCCTTACAGGTTCGGGCACAGATACGCAGTATTTT
TRBJ2-3 TRBD1 many TRBV19 CASRDGQAFPDTQYF TGTGCCAGTAGGGACGGACAGGCTTTCCCAGATACGCAGTATTTT
TRBJ2-6 TRBD1 NA TRBV7-9 CASSQTGTASSGANVPTF TGTGCCAGCAGTCAGACCGGGACAGCGAGCTCTGGGGCCAACGTCCCGACTTTC
TRBJ2-1 TRBD2 many TRBV5-1 CASSLGLAGFEQFF TGCGCCAGCAGCTTGGGACTAGCGGGATTTGAGCAGTTCTTC
TRBJ1-1 TRBD1 many TRBV20-1 CSADPGQGRIATEAFF TGCAGTGCTGACCCGGGACAGGGGCGTATAGCCACTGAAGCTTTCTTT
TRBJ1-4 NA NA TRBV10-3 CAISDLGSLEKLFF TGTGCCATCAGTGACCTGGGAAGCTTGGAAAAACTGTTTTTT
TRBJ2-1 NA NA TRBV12-5 CASGLVDYNEQFF TGTGCTAGTGGTTTGGTGGACTACAATGAGCAGTTCTTC
TRBJ1-1 NA many TRBV11-1 CASSQTWGTEAFF TGTGCCAGCAGCCAGACGTGGGGAACTGAAGCTTTCTTT
TRBJ2-3 NA NA TRBV5-1 CASSPRPPSTDTQYF TGCGCCAGCAGCCCAAGGCCCCCTAGCACAGATACGCAGTATTTT
TRBJ1-5 TRBD1 many TRBV2 CASSRTGGSQPQHF TGTGCCAGCAGTCGCACAGGGGGCAGTCAGCCCCAGCATTTT
TRBJ2-7 NA many TRBV7-9 CASSRDLRSEQYF TGTGCCAGCAGCAGGGACCTGAGGAGCGAGCAGTACTTC
TRBJ2-7 TRBD1 many TRBV13 CASSSPVGDSGRYEQYF TGTGCCAGCAGCTCGCCGGTAGGGGACAGCGGACGATACGAGCAGTACTTC
TRBJ2-7 NA many TRBV27 CASSFLRAYEQYF TGTGCCAGCAGTTTTTTAAGGGCCTACGAGCAGTACTTC
TRBJ2-1 TRBD2 NA TRBV7-6 CASSLTSGRSGEQFF TGTGCCAGCAGCTTAACTAGCGGGAGGAGCGGTGAGCAGTTCTTC
TRBJ1-2 TRBD1 NA TRBV20-1 CSAGTGGLGYTF TGCAGTGCTGGGACAGGGGGATTAGGCTACACCTTC
TRBJ2-3 TRBD2 many TRBV20-1 CSAKKTSGGPDTQYF TGCAGTGCTAAGAAGACTAGCGGGGGTCCAGATACGCAGTATTTT
TRBJ2-1 NA NA TRBV4-1 CASSQPWPQSEQFF TGCGCCAGCAGCCAACCCTGGCCCCAGTCCGAGCAGTTCTTC
TRBJ1-2 TRBD1 many TRBV30 CAWSHLAGGNGYTF TGTGCCTGGAGTCATCTGGCAGGGGGCAATGGCTACACCTTC
TRBJ1-1 NA NA TRBV27 CASSFNPQVMNTEAFF TGTGCCAGCAGTTTCAATCCGCAGGTCATGAACACTGAAGCTTTCTTT
TRBJ1-4 TRBD1 NA TRBV12-3/TRBV12-4 CASSTGTGDEKLFF TGTGCCAGCAGTACCGGGACAGGGGATGAAAAACTGTTTTTT
TRBJ1-1 NA few TRBV20-1 CSARGFNGMNTEAFF TGCAGTGCTAGAGGATTTAACGGTATGAACACTGAAGCTTTCTTT
TRBJ2-1 TRBD2 many TRBV11-2 CASSLESSGRRNEQFF TGTGCCAGCAGCTTAGAGTCTAGCGGGAGGAGGAATGAGCAGTTCTTC
TRBJ2-3 TRBD2 NA TRBV20-1 CSAAQPSGHTDTQYF TGCAGTGCTGCCCAACCTAGCGGCCACACAGATACGCAGTATTTT
TRBJ1-2 NA many TRBV28 CASRVQGNYGYTF TGTGCCAGCAGAGTGCAGGGGAACTATGGCTACACCTTC
TRBJ2-3 TRBD2 many TRBV2 CASSGASGSADTQYF TGTGCCAGCAGTGGTGCTAGCGGGAGTGCAGATACGCAGTATTTT
TRBJ2-1 NA NA TRBV28 CASSWTASSYNEQFF TGTGCCAGCAGTTGGACGGCCAGCTCCTACAATGAGCAGTTCTTC
TRBJ2-7 TRBD2 many TRBV28 CASIRTSGSYEQYF TGTGCCAGCATTCGGACTAGCGGCAGCTACGAGCAGTACTTC
TRBJ1-1 NA many TRBV28 CASSLFQDTEAFF TGTGCCAGCAGTTTATTCCAGGACACTGAAGCTTTCTTT
TRBJ1-1 NA few TRBV6-1 CASSYRLLGAEAFF TGTGCCAGCAGTTATCGGCTGCTGGGGGCTGAAGCTTTCTTT